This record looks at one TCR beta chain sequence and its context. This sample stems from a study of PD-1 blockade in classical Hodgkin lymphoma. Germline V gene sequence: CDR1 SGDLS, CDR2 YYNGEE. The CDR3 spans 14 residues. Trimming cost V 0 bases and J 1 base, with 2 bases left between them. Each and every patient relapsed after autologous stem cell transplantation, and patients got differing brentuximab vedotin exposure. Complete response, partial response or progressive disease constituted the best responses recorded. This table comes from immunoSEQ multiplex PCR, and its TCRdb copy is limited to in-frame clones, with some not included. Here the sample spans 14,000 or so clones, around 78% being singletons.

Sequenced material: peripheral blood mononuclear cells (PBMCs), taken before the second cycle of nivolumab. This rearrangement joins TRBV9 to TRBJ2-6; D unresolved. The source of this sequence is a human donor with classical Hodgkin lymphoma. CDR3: CASSVGSGANVLTF. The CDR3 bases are TGTGCCAGCAGCGTAGGGTCTGGGGCCAACGTCCTGACTTTC. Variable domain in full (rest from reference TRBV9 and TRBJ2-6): DSGVTQTPKHLITATGQRVTLRCSPRSGDLSVYWYQQSLDQGLQFLIQYYNGEERAKGNILERFSAQQFPDLHSELNLSSLELGDSALYFCASSVGSGANVLTFGAGSRLTVL.